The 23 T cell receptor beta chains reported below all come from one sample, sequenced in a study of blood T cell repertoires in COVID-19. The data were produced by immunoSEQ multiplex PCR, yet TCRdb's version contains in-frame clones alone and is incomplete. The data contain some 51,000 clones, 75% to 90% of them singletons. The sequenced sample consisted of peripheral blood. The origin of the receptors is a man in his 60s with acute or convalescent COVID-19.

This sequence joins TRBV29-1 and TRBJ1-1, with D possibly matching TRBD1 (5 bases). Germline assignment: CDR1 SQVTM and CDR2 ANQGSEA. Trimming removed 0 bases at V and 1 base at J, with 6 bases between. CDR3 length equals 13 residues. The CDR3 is CSVEDGGNTEAFF. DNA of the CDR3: TGCAGCGTTGAAGACGGGGGGAACACTGAAGCTTTCTTT.

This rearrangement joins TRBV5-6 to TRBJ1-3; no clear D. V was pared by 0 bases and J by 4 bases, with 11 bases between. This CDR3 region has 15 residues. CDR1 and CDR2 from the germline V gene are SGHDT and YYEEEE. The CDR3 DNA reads TGTGCCAGCAGCTTGGCGAGGGTGTCGGGAAACACCATATATTTT. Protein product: CASSLARVSGNTIYF.

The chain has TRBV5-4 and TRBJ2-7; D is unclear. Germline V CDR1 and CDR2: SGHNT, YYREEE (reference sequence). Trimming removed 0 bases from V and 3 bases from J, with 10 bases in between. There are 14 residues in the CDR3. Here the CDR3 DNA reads TGTGCCAGCAGCTTGGGAGCAGGTTTCTACGAGCAGTACTTC. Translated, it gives CASSLGAGFYEQYF.

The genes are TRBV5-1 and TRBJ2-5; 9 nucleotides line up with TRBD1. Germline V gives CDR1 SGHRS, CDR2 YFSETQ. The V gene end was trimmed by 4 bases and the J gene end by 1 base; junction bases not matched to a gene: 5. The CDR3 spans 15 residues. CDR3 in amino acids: CASSPGDRAQETQYF. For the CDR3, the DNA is TGCGCCAGCAGCCCGGGGGACAGGGCCCAAGAGACCCAGTACTTC. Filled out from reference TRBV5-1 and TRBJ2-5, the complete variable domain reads KAGVTQTPRYLIKTRGQQVTLSCSPISGHRSVSWYQQTPGQGLQFLFEYFSETQRNKGNFPGRFSGRQFSNSRSEMNVSTLELGDSALYLCASSPGDRAQETQYFGPGTRLLVL.

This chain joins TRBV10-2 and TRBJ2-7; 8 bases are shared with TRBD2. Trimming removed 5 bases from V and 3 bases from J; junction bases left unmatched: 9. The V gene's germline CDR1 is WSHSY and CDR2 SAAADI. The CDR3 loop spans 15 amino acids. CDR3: CASSPAGGLYYEQYF. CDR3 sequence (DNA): TGCGCCAGCAGTCCCGCGGGGGGCCTATACTACGAGCAGTACTTC.

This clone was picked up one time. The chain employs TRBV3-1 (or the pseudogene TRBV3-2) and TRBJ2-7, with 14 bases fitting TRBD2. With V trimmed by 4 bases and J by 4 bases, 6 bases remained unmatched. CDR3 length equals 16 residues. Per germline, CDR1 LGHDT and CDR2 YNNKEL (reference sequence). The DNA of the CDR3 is TGTGCCAGCAGCCCAAGACTAGCGGGAGGGGGGTACGAGCAGTACTTC. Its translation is CASSPRLAGGGYEQYF.

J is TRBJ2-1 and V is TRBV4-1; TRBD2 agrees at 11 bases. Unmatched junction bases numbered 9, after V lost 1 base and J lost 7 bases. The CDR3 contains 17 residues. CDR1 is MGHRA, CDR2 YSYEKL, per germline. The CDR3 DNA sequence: TGCGCCAGCAGCCAAGTTTCTAGCGGGAGGCCCTGGAATGAGCAGTTCTTC. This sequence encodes CASSQVSSGRPWNEQFF.

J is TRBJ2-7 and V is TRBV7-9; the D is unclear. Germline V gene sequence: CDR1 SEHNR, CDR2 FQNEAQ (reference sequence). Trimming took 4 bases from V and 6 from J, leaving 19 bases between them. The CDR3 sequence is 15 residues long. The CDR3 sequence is CASSSGAGLGSEQYF. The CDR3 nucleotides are TGTGCCAGCAGCTCCGGTGCAGGCTTGGGCTCCGAGCAGTACTTC.

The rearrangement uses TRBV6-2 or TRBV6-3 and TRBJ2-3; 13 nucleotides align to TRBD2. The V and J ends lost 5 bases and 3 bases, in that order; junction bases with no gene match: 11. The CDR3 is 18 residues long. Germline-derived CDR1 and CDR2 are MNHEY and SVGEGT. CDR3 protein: CASSDLSGLAGSTDTQYF. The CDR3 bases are TGTGCCAGCAGTGACCTTTCGGGACTAGCGGGATCTACAGATACGCAGTATTTT.

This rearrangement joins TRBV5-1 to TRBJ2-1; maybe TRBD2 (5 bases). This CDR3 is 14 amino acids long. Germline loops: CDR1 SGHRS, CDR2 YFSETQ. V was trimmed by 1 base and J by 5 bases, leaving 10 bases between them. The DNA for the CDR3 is TGCGCCAGCAGCTTGATACTAGGTGACAATGAGCAGTTCTTC. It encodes CASSLILGDNEQFF.

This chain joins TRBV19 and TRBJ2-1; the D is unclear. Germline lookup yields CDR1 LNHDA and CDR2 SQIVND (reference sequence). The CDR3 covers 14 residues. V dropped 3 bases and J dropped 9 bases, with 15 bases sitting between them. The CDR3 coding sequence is TGTGCCAGTAGTATCTCGCTCTCAGCGCCTGAGCAGTTCTTC. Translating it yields CASSISLSAPEQFF.

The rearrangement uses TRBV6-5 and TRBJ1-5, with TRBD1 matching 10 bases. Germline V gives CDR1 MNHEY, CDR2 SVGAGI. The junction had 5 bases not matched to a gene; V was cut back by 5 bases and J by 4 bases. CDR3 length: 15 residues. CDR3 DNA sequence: TGTGCCAGCAGTCCCGGGACAGGGGCTAATCAGCCCCAGCATTTT. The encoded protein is CASSPGTGANQPQHF.

CDR3 sequence: CASSLAGGADTEAFF. CDR3 in DNA: TGTGCCAGCAGCTTAGCAGGGGGCGCGGACACTGAAGCTTTCTTT. The chain uses TRBV7-2 and TRBJ1-1; 7 nucleotides line up with TRBD1. The length of the CDR3 is 15 residues. V shed 0 bases and J 3 bases; nucleotides not matched to a gene: 4. Germline V gene lookup returns CDR1 SGHTA and CDR2 FQGNSA.

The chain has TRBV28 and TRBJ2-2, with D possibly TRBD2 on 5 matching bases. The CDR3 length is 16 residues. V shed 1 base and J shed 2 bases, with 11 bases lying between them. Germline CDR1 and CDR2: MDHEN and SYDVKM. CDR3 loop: CASSLSQTGNTGELFF. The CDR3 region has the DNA TGTGCCAGCAGTTTATCCCAGACGGGAAACACCGGGGAGCTGTTTTTT.

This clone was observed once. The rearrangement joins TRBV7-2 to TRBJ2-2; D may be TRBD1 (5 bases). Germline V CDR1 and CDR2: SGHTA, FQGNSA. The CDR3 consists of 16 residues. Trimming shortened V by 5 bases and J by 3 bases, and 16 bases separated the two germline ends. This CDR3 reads CASSHPKDRYTGELFF. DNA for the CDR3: TGTGCCAGCAGCCATCCTAAAGACAGATACACCGGGGAGCTGTTTTTT.

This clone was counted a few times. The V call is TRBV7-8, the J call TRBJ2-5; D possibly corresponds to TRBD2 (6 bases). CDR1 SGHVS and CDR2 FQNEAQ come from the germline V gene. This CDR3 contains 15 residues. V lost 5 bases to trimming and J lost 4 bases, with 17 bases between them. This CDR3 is CASSPMGGSGETQYF. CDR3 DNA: TGTGCCAGCAGCCCAATGGGGGGTTCCGGAGAGACCCAGTACTTC.

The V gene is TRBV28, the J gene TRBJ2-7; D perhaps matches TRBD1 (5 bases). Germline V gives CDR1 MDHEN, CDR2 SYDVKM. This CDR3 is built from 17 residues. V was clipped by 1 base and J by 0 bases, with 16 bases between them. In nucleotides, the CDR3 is TGTGCCAGCAGTTTATCATATGGGGCTCACAGCTCCTACGAGCAGTACTTC. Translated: CASSLSYGAHSSYEQYF.

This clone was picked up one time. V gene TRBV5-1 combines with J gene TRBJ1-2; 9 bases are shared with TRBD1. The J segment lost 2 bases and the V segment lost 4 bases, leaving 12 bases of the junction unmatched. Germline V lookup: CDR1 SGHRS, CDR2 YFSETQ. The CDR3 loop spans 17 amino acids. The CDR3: CASSQTGQGQPNYGYTF. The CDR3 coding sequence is TGCGCCAGCAGCCAGACGGGACAGGGCCAACCAAACTATGGCTACACCTTC.

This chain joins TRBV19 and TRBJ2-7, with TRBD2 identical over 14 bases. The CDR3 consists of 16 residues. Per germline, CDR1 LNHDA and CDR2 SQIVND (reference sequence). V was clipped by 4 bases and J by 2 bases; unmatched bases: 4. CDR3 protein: CASSTLTSGRAYEQYF. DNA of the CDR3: TGTGCCAGTAGTACCCTGACTAGCGGGAGGGCCTACGAGCAGTACTTC.

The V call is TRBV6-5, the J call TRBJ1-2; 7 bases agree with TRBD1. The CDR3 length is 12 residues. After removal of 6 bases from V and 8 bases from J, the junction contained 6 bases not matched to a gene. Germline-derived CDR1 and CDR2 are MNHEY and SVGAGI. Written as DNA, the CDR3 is TGTGCCAGCAGCGAGACAGGGTTGGGCTACACCTTC. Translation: CASSETGLGYTF.

The DNA for the CDR3 is TGTGCCAGCAGCGTACGCCAGGGTCTCTCCACCGGGGAGCTGTTTTTT. It yields the protein CASSVRQGLSTGELFF. V usage is TRBV9 and J usage is TRBJ2-2; a weak D match, TRBD1 (5 bases). Germline V gives CDR1 SGDLS, CDR2 YYNGEE. The CDR3 loop spans 16 amino acids. Between the trimmed V and J ends, which lost 1 base and 4 bases, there was a span of 14 bases.

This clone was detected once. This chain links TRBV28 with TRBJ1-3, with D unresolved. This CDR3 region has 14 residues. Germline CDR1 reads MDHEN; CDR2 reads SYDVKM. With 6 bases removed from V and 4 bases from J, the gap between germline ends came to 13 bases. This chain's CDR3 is CASRTPGDGNTIYF. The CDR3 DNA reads TGTGCCAGCAGGACCCCGGGAGACGGAAACACCATATATTTT.

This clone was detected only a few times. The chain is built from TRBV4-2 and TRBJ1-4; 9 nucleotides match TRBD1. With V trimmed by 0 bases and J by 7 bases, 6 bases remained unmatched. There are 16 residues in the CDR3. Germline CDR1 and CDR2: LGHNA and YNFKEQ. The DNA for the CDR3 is TGTGCCAGCAGCCAAGATTGGGACAGGGTTTTTGAAAAACTGTTTTTT. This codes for CASSQDWDRVFEKLFF.